These 20 T cell receptor beta chains were all obtained from the same sample, sequenced in a study of blood T cell repertoires in COVID-19 (dated by TCRdb to 2020 to 2022). The protocol used for the library was the immunoSEQ multiplex PCR assay. The immuneACCESS repertoire file appears here via TCRdb, limited to in-frame rearrangements. These files lack a portion of the clones; in checked studies, under half of the deficit traces to unresolved V genes, and the cause of the others is not known. In this sample the table shows about 260,000 clones, about 86% of which occur a single time. Of the sample, 3.6% falls within the top ten clones. The sequenced sample was peripheral blood. The receptors were gathered from a man younger than 35 with active or convalescent COVID-19.

The V gene is TRBV9, the J gene TRBJ2-2; D is possibly TRBD1 (6 bases). Trimming stripped 1 base from V and 3 bases from J, with 13 bases between. The CDR3 covers 16 residues. CDR1 is SGDLS, CDR2 YYNGEE, per germline. The CDR3 reads CASSVRQDRHTGELFF. CDR3 DNA sequence: TGTGCCAGCAGCGTACGGCAGGACAGACACACCGGGGAGCTGTTTTTT.

This chain uses TRBV9 with TRBJ2-1; possible D gene TRBD2, 6 bases. Trimming pared 3 bases from V and 6 bases from J, leaving 10 bases between. Germline V gene lookup returns CDR1 SGDLS and CDR2 YYNGEE. CDR3 length: 13 residues. This CDR3 reads CASSGGETNEQFF. Written as DNA, the CDR3 is TGTGCCAGCAGCGGGGGGGAAACCAATGAGCAGTTCTTC.

CDR3 amino acids: CATSRGQSSYNEQFF. The CDR3 DNA sequence: TGTGCCACCAGCAGAGGACAGAGCTCCTACAATGAGCAGTTCTTC. This chain joins TRBV15 and TRBJ2-1, with D perhaps matching TRBD1 (5 bases). V was shortened by 1 base and J by 0 bases, with 7 bases between the two germline ends. This CDR3 comprises 15 residues. Germline V gene lookup returns CDR1 LNHNV and CDR2 YYDKDF (reference sequence).

The chain has TRBV19 and TRBJ1-5; TRBD1 is a possible D gene (5 bases). Between the trimmed V and J ends, which lost 6 bases and 4 bases, there was a span of 13 bases. This CDR3 is built from 14 residues. Per germline, CDR1 LNHDA and CDR2 SQIVND (reference sequence). This CDR3 is CASSQTGSNQPQHF. DNA of the CDR3: TGTGCCAGTAGCCAAACAGGTTCGAATCAGCCCCAGCATTTT.

This clone appeared once. The rearrangement uses TRBV5-1 and TRBJ1-2, with 9 bases lining up with TRBD1. The J segment lost 4 bases and the V segment lost 3 bases, leaving 4 bases of the junction unmatched. This CDR3 has 14 amino acids. CDR1 is SGHRS, CDR2 YFSETQ, per germline. The CDR3 loop reads CASSSGQGAYGYTF. CDR3 coding DNA: TGCGCCAGCAGCTCGGGACAGGGAGCCTATGGCTACACCTTC.

The chain links TRBV28 to TRBJ1-1; no firm D call. Trimming stripped 6 bases from V and 0 bases from J, with 8 bases between. This CDR3 has 13 residues. CDR1 MDHEN and CDR2 SYDVKM come from the germline V gene. The CDR3, as DNA: TGTGCCAGCAGCTCACCTATGAACACTGAAGCTTTCTTT. It is translated as CASSSPMNTEAFF.

V and J are TRBV7-2 and TRBJ2-6; 8 bases fit TRBD2. Germline V gene sequence: CDR1 SGHTA, CDR2 FQGNSA. CDR3 length: 17 amino acids. Trimming cost V 6 bases and J 0 bases; bases outside gene matches: 7. The CDR3 loop is CASRRLASSSGANVLTF. CDR3 nucleotides: TGTGCCAGCAGGAGACTAGCGTCGAGCTCTGGGGCCAACGTCCTGACTTTC.

The chain is built from TRBV5-4 and TRBJ1-2; D unclear. Germline V gives CDR1 SGHNT, CDR2 YYREEE (reference sequence). The V and J ends lost 6 bases and 7 bases respectively, with 16 bases between them. The CDR3 spans 13 residues. DNA of the CDR3: TGTGCCAGCACCCCCTCGTTTGCGAGTGGCTACACCTTC. This codes for CASTPSFASGYTF. Full variable domain (missing parts from reference TRBV5-4 and TRBJ1-2): ETGVTQSPTHLIKTRGQQVTLRCSSQSGHNTVSWYQQALGQGPQFIFQYYREEENGRGNFPPRFSGLQFPNYSSELNVNALELDDSALYLCASTPSFASGYTFGSGTRLTVV.

This chain connects TRBV4-3 to TRBJ1-2, with D possibly being TRBD1 (6 bases). The CDR3 is 15 residues long. Per the germline V gene, CDR1 is LGHNA and CDR2 is YSLEER. V was shortened by 0 bases and J by 3 bases, with 11 bases between the two germline ends. In nucleotides, the CDR3 is TGCGCCAGCAGCCAAGAACAGGGAATGGACTATGGCTACACCTTC. Protein product: CASSQEQGMDYGYTF.

This chain joins TRBV28 and TRBJ1-4; no definite D call. Per the germline V gene, CDR1 is MDHEN and CDR2 is SYDVKM. V shed 3 bases and J shed 8 bases, with 10 bases lying between them. The CDR3 covers 13 residues. CDR3 coding DNA: TGTGCCAGCAGTTTCAGTGGCGGGGAAAAACTGTTTTTT. Translation gives CASSFSGGEKLFF.

This chain uses TRBV28 with TRBJ1-6; D ambiguous. The CDR3 length is 12 residues. V was cut by 1 base and J by 9 bases, with 4 bases left in between. CDR1 is MDHEN, CDR2 SYDVKM, per germline. CDR3 sequence: CASSLYLSPLHF. The CDR3 DNA reads as TGTGCCAGCAGTTTATATCTTTCACCCCTCCACTTT.

This clone was seen a handful of times. J is TRBJ2-3 and V is TRBV6-5; TRBD2 agrees at 9 bases. Germline CDR1 and CDR2: MNHEY and SVGAGI. This CDR3 region has 14 residues. After removal of 3 bases from V and 9 bases from J, the junction contained 7 bases not matched to a gene. As DNA, the CDR3 is TGTGCCAGCAGTTATTCTAGCGGGGTACCCACGCAGTATTTT. It specifies CASSYSSGVPTQYF.

DNA of the CDR3: TGTGCCAGCAGCCAGACCGGGACCGGGGAGCTGTTTTTT. Its translation: CASSQTGTGELFF. The genes are TRBV3-1 (or the pseudogene TRBV3-2) and TRBJ2-2; D uncertain. From germline, CDR1 is LGHDT and CDR2 YNNKEL (reference sequence). CDR3 size: 13 residues. The V end lost 3 bases, the J end lost 5 bases, and 7 bases lay between the germline ends.

The chain carries TRBV27 and TRBJ1-1; tentatively, D is TRBD1 (5 bases). V lost 5 bases and J 4 bases, leaving 11 bases between the germline ends. This CDR3 contains 13 residues. CDR1 is MNHEY and CDR2 is SMNVEV in the germline V gene (reference sequence). Written as DNA, the CDR3 is TGTGCCAGCAGTATTGGAAGGGGCACTGAAGCTTTCTTT. Translation gives CASSIGRGTEAFF.

This clone was seen a handful of times. This chain uses TRBV30 with TRBJ2-7; TRBD1 matches at 7 bases. Germline V lookup: CDR1 GTSNPN, CDR2 SVGIG (reference sequence). The CDR3 is 14 amino acids. After removal of 6 bases from V and 3 bases from J, the junction contained 11 bases not matched to a gene. CDR3 in DNA: TGTGCCTGTCACCGGGACAGCGGATTCTACGAGCAGTACTTC. Translated, it gives CACHRDSGFYEQYF.

The chain is built from TRBV24-1 and TRBJ2-5, with a tentative D call TRBD2 (5 bases). Per germline, CDR1 KGHDR and CDR2 SFDVKD. The length of the CDR3 is 15 residues. V gave up 3 bases and J gave up 3 bases, with 13 bases separating them. The CDR3 sequence: CATSDPGDWKETQYF. In DNA, the CDR3 is TGTGCCACCAGTGATCCCGGGGATTGGAAAGAGACCCAGTACTTC.

This chain connects TRBV7-2 to TRBJ2-7; 13 nucleotides match TRBD2. With 2 bases clipped from V and 7 bases from J, the junction kept 11 bases outside the gene matches. This CDR3 has 17 residues. Per the germline V gene, CDR1 is SGHTA and CDR2 is FQGNSA. In DNA form, the CDR3 reads TGTGCCAGCAGCTTAACGCGACTAGCGGGAGGTTCCGCGGAGCAGTACTTC. Protein product: CASSLTRLAGGSAEQYF.

The rearrangement joins TRBV24-1 to TRBJ1-1, with D uncertain. The CDR3 has 14 residues. Trimming removed 5 bases from V and 6 bases from J, with 15 bases in between. The V gene's germline CDR1 is KGHDR and CDR2 SFDVKD. CDR3 coding DNA: TGTGCCACCAGTGGGGCAGGCCGGGAGGCTGAAGCTTTCTTT. It translates to CATSGAGREAEAFF.

The chain uses TRBV6-6 and TRBJ1-2, with D hard to call. Trimming shortened V by 7 bases and J by 1 base, and 10 bases separated the two germline ends. Per germline, CDR1 MNHNY and CDR2 SVGAGI (reference sequence). This CDR3 contains 13 residues. The CDR3 reads CASTFRGNYGYTF. CDR3 coding DNA: TGTGCCAGCACTTTCCGGGGTAACTATGGCTACACCTTC.

The V gene is TRBV28, the J gene TRBJ2-3; 7 bases are shared with TRBD2. This CDR3 spans 12 amino acids. From germline, CDR1 is MDHEN and CDR2 SYDVKM. V trimming: 11 bases; J trimming: 5 bases; junction bases outside the gene matches: 7. The CDR3 region has the DNA TGTGCCGGGGGGGGACGGGGAGATACGCAGTATTTT. Protein: CAGGGRGDTQYF.